This is a list of T cell receptor beta chains from one sample in a study of identical twins. TCRdb itself ran the 5' RACE reads through MiXCR, one entry per CDR3 protein. Of around 690,000 distinct CDR3 sequences detected, about 20% appear once; the ten largest clones hold approximately 4.3%. These sequences were also reported in another study, on T cells expressing NK-cell markers.

The sequencing input was PBMCs. The origin of the receptors is a woman younger than 30 in good health. The CDR3 runs from the conserved cysteine through the conserved F or W. Fields, in order: D gene, J gene, V gene, clone size, CDR3 DNA, CDR3 protein. D genes are given only for firm matches. A clone size is listed for some rows: how often the clone was seen (once, few, many), or a class if it is expanded.

NA TRBJ2-5 TRBV6-1 NA TGTGCCAGCAGTGAAGCAGGCAGGGATGGGGAGACCCAGTACTTC CASSEAGRDGETQYF
TRBD1 TRBJ1-1 TRBV5-1 NA TGCGCCAGCAGCTCTACAGGGGGCCGAATGAACACTGAAGCTTTCTTT CASSSTGGRMNTEAFF
TRBD2 TRBJ2-7 TRBV11-1 NA TGTGCCAGCAGCCACACCTACTCTCTAGCGGGAGGGCCCGGTGAGCAGTACTTC CASSHTYSLAGGPGEQYF
NA TRBJ2-2 TRBV30 few TGTGCCTCGTCCACATTTTTCTCGAACACCGGGGAGCTGTTTTTT CASSTFFSNTGELFF
TRBD1 TRBJ2-1 TRBV15 many TGTGCCACCAGCAGAGACTACCAACCCGGGACAGGTGATTTCTTC CATSRDYQPGTGDFF
NA TRBJ2-1 TRBV15 many TGTGCCACCAGCAGAGATTTATCATCGCAGTTCTTC CATSRDLSSQFF
TRBD1 TRBJ2-1 TRBV5-1 few TGCGCCAGCAGCCGGAGGACAGGGACGGGCAATGAGCAGTTCTTC CASSRRTGTGNEQFF
NA TRBJ2-6 TRBV4-3 NA TGCGCCAGCAGTCGGAACTCTGGGGCCAACGTCCTGACTTTC CASSRNSGANVLTF
NA TRBJ1-3 TRBV27 NA TGTGCCAGCAGTCCCTCACAGGGAAGGAACACCATATATTTT CASSPSQGRNTIYF
NA TRBJ1-4 TRBV9 NA TGTGCCAGCAGCGTCGATGGCCTGTATACCCCGGTGTTTTTT CASSVDGLYTPVFF
TRBD1 TRBJ2-7 TRBV10-3 few TGTGCAGCCCGTACAGGGGCGTCCTACGAGCAGTACTTC CAARTGASYEQYF
NA TRBJ1-1 TRBV20-1 NA TGCAGTGCTAGCCTAGGGGGAGGGGAAACTGAAGCTTTCTTT CSASLGGGETEAFF
NA TRBJ2-1 TRBV29-1 many TGCAGCGTTGAACCGGCGCGCGGAGGGCAGTTCTTC CSVEPARGGQFF
NA TRBJ1-5 TRBV12-3/TRBV12-4 many TGTGCCAGCAGCCCTGAGAGGGGCAATCAGCCCCAGCATTTT CASSPERGNQPQHF
NA TRBJ1-4 TRBV12-3/TRBV12-4 few TGTGCCAGCAGTTTAGGAGGGGCTAATGAAAAACTGTTTTTT CASSLGGANEKLFF
NA TRBJ2-6 TRBV6-4 few TGTGCCAGCAGTGACGGGGGCTCTGGGGCCAACGTCCTGACTTTC CASSDGGSGANVLTF
NA TRBJ1-4 TRBV4-3 few TGCGCCAGCAGCCAAGATCCATCAGGGACTAATGAAAAACTGTTTTTT CASSQDPSGTNEKLFF
TRBD2 TRBJ2-1 TRBV7-9 few TGTGCCAGCAGCCCCGCCGGGACTAGCGCCTACAATGAGCAGTTCTTC CASSPAGTSAYNEQFF
TRBD2 TRBJ2-2 TRBV9 few TGTGCCAGCAGCGTCGGGACTAGCGGGACCGGGGAGCTGTTTTTT CASSVGTSGTGELFF
TRBD2 TRBJ2-1 TRBV6-4 NA TGTGCCAGCAGTCGAGAGCGGGGCTACAACAATGAGCAGTTCTTC CASSRERGYNNEQFF
TRBD1 TRBJ1-5 TRBV25-1 few TGTGCCAGCGGACCAACAGGGGAACAGCCCCAGCATTTT CASGPTGEQPQHF
TRBD1 TRBJ2-7 TRBV11-2 few TGTGCCAGCAGCTTAAGGTCGTGGAAGGGACAGATCTACAACTACGAGCAGTACTTC CASSLRSWKGQIYNYEQYF
NA TRBJ1-2 TRBV9 few TGTGCCAGCAGCGTAGCTGGGGGGGCGATTGGCTACACCTTC CASSVAGGAIGYTF
NA TRBJ2-3 TRBV20-1 NA TGCAGTGCTAGAATCCGAAGCGGGTGGGCAGATACGCAGTATTTT CSARIRSGWADTQYF
TRBD2 TRBJ2-3 TRBV18 NA TGTGCCAGCTCACCATTCGGGAGGACAGATACGCAGTATTTT CASSPFGRTDTQYF
NA TRBJ2-7 TRBV5-1 NA TGCGCCAGCAGCTTGGGGCTTCTCGGGAGCGGGTCTAGGGAGCAGTACTTC CASSLGLLGSGSREQYF
NA TRBJ1-1 TRBV29-1 many TGCAGCGTCGCTAGGGGGGGGACTGAAGCTTTCTTT CSVARGGTEAFF
NA TRBJ2-5 TRBV10-3 few TGTGCCATCAGTGCCTTGGTAGGGCAAGAGACCCAGTACTTC CAISALVGQETQYF
NA TRBJ2-1 TRBV5-1 NA TGCGCCAGCATGGAAGGACCCGGGACGTACCGGCAGCAGTTCTTC CASMEGPGTYRQQFF
NA TRBJ2-3 TRBV20-1 few TGCAGTGCTGGAAAGACAGCATCCACAGATACGCAGTATTTT CSAGKTASTDTQYF
TRBD2 TRBJ2-1 TRBV20-1 few TGCAGTGCAAATGGACTAGCGGGAGTTTATGAGCAGTTCTTC CSANGLAGVYEQFF
TRBD2 TRBJ2-3 TRBV12-3/TRBV12-4 few TGTGCCAGCAGGCTAGCGGGAGGATGGGATACGCAGTATTTT CASRLAGGWDTQYF
NA TRBJ2-1 TRBV20-1 NA TGCAGTGCTATTGGTCGCAATGAGCAGTTCTTC CSAIGRNEQFF
NA TRBJ2-7 TRBV27 NA TGTGCCAGCAGTTTATCCCGCGTTGGTGGGGGCTACGAGCAGTACTTC CASSLSRVGGGYEQYF
TRBD2 TRBJ2-1 TRBV5-1 NA TGCGCCAGCAGCTTCGGACTAGCGGACGATAATGAGCAGTTCTTC CASSFGLADDNEQFF
NA TRBJ2-7 TRBV7-3 NA TGTGCCAGCAGCTCACAGGGAGGGTTGGACGAGCAGTACTTC CASSSQGGLDEQYF